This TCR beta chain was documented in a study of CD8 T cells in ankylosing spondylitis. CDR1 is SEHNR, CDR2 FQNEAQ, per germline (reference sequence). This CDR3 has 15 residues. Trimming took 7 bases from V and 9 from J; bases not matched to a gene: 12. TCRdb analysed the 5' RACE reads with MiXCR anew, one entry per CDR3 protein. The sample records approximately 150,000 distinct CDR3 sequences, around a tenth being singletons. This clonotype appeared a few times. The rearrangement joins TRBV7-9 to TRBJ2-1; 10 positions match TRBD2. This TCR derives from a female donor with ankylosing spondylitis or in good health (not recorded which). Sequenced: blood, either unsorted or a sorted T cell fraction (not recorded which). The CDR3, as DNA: TGTGCCAGCAAGAATAGGCTAGCGGGAGACGTTGAGCAGTTCTTC. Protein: CASKNRLAGDVEQFF.